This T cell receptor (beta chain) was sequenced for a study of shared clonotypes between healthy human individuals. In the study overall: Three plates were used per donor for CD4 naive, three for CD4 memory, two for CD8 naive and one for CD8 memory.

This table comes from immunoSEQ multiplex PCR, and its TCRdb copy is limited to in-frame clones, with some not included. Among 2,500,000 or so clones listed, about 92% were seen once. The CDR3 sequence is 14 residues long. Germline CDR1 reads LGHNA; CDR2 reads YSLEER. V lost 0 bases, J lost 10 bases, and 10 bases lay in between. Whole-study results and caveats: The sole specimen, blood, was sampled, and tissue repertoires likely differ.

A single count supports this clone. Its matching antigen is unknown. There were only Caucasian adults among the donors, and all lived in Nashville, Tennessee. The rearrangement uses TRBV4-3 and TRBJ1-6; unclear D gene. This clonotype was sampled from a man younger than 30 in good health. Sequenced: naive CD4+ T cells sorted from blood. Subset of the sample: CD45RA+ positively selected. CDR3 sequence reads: CASSQDRLLSPLHF. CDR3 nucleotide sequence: TGCGCCAGCAGCCAAGACAGATTGCTGTCACCCCTCCACTTT.